Listed here are 30 T cell receptor beta chains from one sample, sequenced in a study of control samples from healthy donors and cancer patients. The table came from immunoSEQ multiplex PCR; TCRdb's copy has only in-frame clones and leaves some out. Of about 110,000 clones listed, 82% were seen once; the top ten hold under 8.5%. Specimen: blood. These receptors were taken from a man between 18 and 35 years old in good health.

CDR3 nucleotide sequence: TGTGCCTGGAGTTCCCCAAGTCTAAGGACAGGGAACACCGGGGAGCTGTTTTTT. Translation gives CAWSSPSLRTGNTGELFF. The rearrangement joins TRBV30 to TRBJ2-2, with 7 bases aligning to TRBD1. V shed 2 bases and J 1 base; nucleotides not matched to a gene: 13. The CDR3 loop spans 18 amino acids. Germline CDR1 is GTSNPN and CDR2 is SVGIG (reference sequence).

The chain recombines TRBV28 with TRBJ1-1, with 7 positions matching TRBD1. Germline loops: CDR1 MDHEN, CDR2 SYDVKM. V dropped 5 bases and J dropped 4; count of bases not matched to a gene: 7. The CDR3 totals 14 residues. The CDR3 DNA sequence: TGTGCCAGCAGTCTCACCAGGGGGAGCACTGAAGCTTTCTTT. It encodes CASSLTRGSTEAFF. Variable domain in full (rest from reference TRBV28 and TRBJ1-1): DVKVTQSSRYLVKRTGEKVFLECVQDMDHENMFWYRQDPGLGLRLIYFSYDVKMKEKGDIPEGYSVSREKKERFSLILESASTNQTSMYLCASSLTRGSTEAFFGQGTRLTVV.

This clone appeared a single time. The rearrangement links TRBV19 to TRBJ1-2, with 10 bases fitting TRBD1. The CDR3 totals 15 residues. CDR1 is LNHDA and CDR2 is SQIVND in the germline V gene (reference sequence). Trimming removed 3 bases from V and 7 bases from J; junction bases left unmatched: 8. DNA of the CDR3: TGTGCCAGTAGTATCCTCGGGACAGGGGACCGTGGCTACACCTTC. It specifies CASSILGTGDRGYTF.

This chain joins TRBV7-2 and TRBJ1-5; 10 bases are a match to TRBD1. This CDR3 has 17 residues. CDR1 is SGHTA and CDR2 is FQGNSA in the germline V gene. V shed 8 bases, J shed 2 bases, and the junction held 12 bases outside the gene matches. In nucleotides, the CDR3 is TGTGCCAGCTCGAGGGGTGACAGGGGGCGCGGCAATCAGCCCCAGCATTTT. This codes for CASSRGDRGRGNQPQHF. The whole variable domain, filled in from reference TRBV7-2 and TRBJ1-5, reads GAGVSQSPSNKVTEKGKDVELRCDPISGHTALYWYRQSLGQGLEFLIYFQGNSAPDKSGLPSDRFSAERTGGSVSTLTIQRTQQEDSAVYLCASSRGDRGRGNQPQHFGDGTRLSIL.

This chain joins TRBV14 and TRBJ2-5; D not resolved. Trimming took off 4 bases at V and 3 bases at J, with 3 bases between the two ends. CDR1 and CDR2 from the germline V gene are SGHDN and FVKESK. The CDR3 contains 11 residues. The CDR3 loop is CASSLKETQYF. CDR3 nucleotides: TGTGCCAGCAGCCTAAAAGAGACCCAGTACTTC.

The chain combines TRBV6-5 with TRBJ2-1; no clear D. V dropped 7 bases and J dropped 8 bases, with 9 bases sitting between them. Germline CDR1 and CDR2: MNHEY and SVGAGI. The CDR3 contains 11 residues. The CDR3 DNA reads TGTGCCAGCACCCTCCTAGATGAGCAGTTCTTC. Residues: CASTLLDEQFF.

The CDR3 spells CASSERVSGNNQPQHF. The CDR3 bases are TGTGCCAGCAGTGAACGAGTGTCAGGGAACAATCAGCCCCAGCATTTT. V is TRBV2 and J is TRBJ1-5; a possible D gene is TRBD1 (5 bases). CDR3 length: 16 amino acids. The germline V and J ends were trimmed by 2 bases and 3 bases, with 14 bases remaining between them. Per germline, CDR1 SNHLY and CDR2 FYNNEI.

This clone was picked up a small number of times. The rearrangement uses TRBV28 and TRBJ2-7, with a tentative D call TRBD1 (6 bases). Germline CDR1 is MDHEN and CDR2 is SYDVKM. The CDR3 is made up of 15 amino acids. The V and J ends lost 6 bases and 3 bases respectively, with 18 bases between them. The CDR3 DNA reads TGTGCCAGCAGGGCGCCCCAGGGACACGGCTACGAGCAGTACTTC. Its translation: CASRAPQGHGYEQYF.

The chain combines TRBV9 with TRBJ1-4; 8 nucleotides line up with TRBD1. Germline V gene data show CDR1 as SGDLS and CDR2 as YYNGEE. The CDR3 contains 16 residues. Unmatched junction bases numbered 9, after V lost 1 base and J lost 7 bases. In nucleotides, the CDR3 is TGTGCCAGCAGCGTACAAACCGGGACAGGTGGTGAAAAACTGTTTTTT. Translated, it gives CASSVQTGTGGEKLFF.

This clone was seen only once. The V gene is TRBV5-1, the J gene TRBJ2-5, with 9 bases identical to TRBD2. Germline assignment: CDR1 SGHRS and CDR2 YFSETQ. J was trimmed by 4 bases and V by 4 bases; bases with no gene match: 5. The CDR3 has 14 amino acids. This CDR3 is CASSPGLAPETQYF. The DNA of the CDR3 is TGCGCCAGCAGCCCGGGACTAGCCCCAGAGACCCAGTACTTC.

V is TRBV10-3 and J is TRBJ1-3; D unresolved. Trimming took off 6 bases at V and 0 bases at J, with 12 bases between the two ends. This CDR3 contains 15 residues. CDR1 and CDR2 (germline): ENHRY, SYGVKD. CDR3 in DNA: TGTGCCATCAGGGATACAGCGTTCTCTGGAAACACCATATATTTT. As protein: CAIRDTAFSGNTIYF.

Turning to this clone: At the DNA level, this CDR3 is encoded by other sequences in the same sample as well. The chain couples TRBV7-9 to TRBJ1-1; no firm D call. Trimming took off 5 bases at V and 1 base at J, with 11 bases between the two ends. This CDR3 is 14 amino acids long. CDR1 is SEHNR, CDR2 FQNEAQ, per germline (reference sequence). CDR3 nucleotide sequence: TGTGCCAGCAGCCTTCATGGGCCGAACACTGAAGCTTTCTTT. Protein: CASSLHGPNTEAFF.

This rearrangement joins TRBV30 to TRBJ1-1; the D is unclear. V was shortened by 8 bases and J by 1 base, with 8 bases between the two germline ends. The length of the CDR3 is 11 residues. The germline V gene encodes CDR1 GTSNPN and CDR2 SVGIG (reference sequence). CDR3 nucleotides: TGTGCCGGGAAGAGGAACACTGAAGCTTTCTTT. It translates to CAGKRNTEAFF.

This rearrangement joins TRBV6-2 or TRBV6-3 to TRBJ2-1, with D maybe TRBD1 (5 bases). Germline V CDR1 and CDR2: MNHEY, SVGEGT. Trimming removed 2 bases at V and 7 bases at J, with 18 bases between. The CDR3 totals 16 residues. Here the CDR3 DNA reads TGTGCCAGCAGTTACGTCTGGGCAGGGAAGATAAATGAGCAGTTCTTC. Residues: CASSYVWAGKINEQFF.

CDR3 coding DNA: TGTGCCAGCGCCAGAGGGGTAGGCACTGAAGCTTTCTTT. Translated, it gives CASARGVGTEAFF. The rearrangement joins TRBV2 to TRBJ1-1; a possible D gene is TRBD1 (5 bases). Trimming cost V 8 bases and J 4 bases, with 14 bases left between them. CDR1 is SNHLY and CDR2 is FYNNEI in the germline V gene. CDR3 length: 13 amino acids.

The chain couples TRBV18 to TRBJ1-5; D might be TRBD1 (5 bases). In germline, CDR1 is KGHSH, CDR2 LQKENI. Trimming took off 2 bases at V and 5 bases at J, with 7 bases between the two ends. CDR3 length equals 13 residues. DNA of the CDR3: TGTGCCAGCTCACCATCACAGGATCAGCCCCAGCATTTT. This gives the protein CASSPSQDQPQHF.

J is TRBJ2-7 and V is TRBV7-9; 7 bases map to TRBD2. This CDR3 spans 18 amino acids. The junction had 14 bases not matched to a gene; V was cut back by 3 bases and J by 0 bases. CDR1 and CDR2 from the germline V gene are SEHNR and FQNEAQ (reference sequence). CDR3 region: CASSFFPATSASSYEQYF. CDR3 bases: TGTGCCAGCAGCTTTTTCCCCGCCACTAGCGCGTCCTCCTACGAGCAGTACTTC.

This clone was seen many times. The rearrangement uses TRBV6-1 and TRBJ1-5; TRBD1 is a possible D gene (5 bases). Germline values: CDR1 MNHNS, CDR2 SASEGT. The CDR3 has 15 amino acids. Trimming removed 0 bases from V and 6 bases from J, with 12 bases in between. CDR3 in amino acids: CASSEAQGLIQPQHF. As DNA, the CDR3 is TGTGCCAGCAGTGAAGCGCAGGGATTGATTCAGCCCCAGCATTTT.

The gene calls are TRBV29-1 and TRBJ1-1; D may be TRBD1 (5 bases). Germline V gene data show CDR1 as SQVTM and CDR2 as ANQGSEA. Between the trimmed V and J ends, which lost 4 bases and 1 base, there was a span of 13 bases. This CDR3 has 14 amino acids. Written as DNA, the CDR3 is TGCAGCGTTGGGGGGAAGGTAGAGAACACTGAAGCTTTCTTT. It codes for CSVGGKVENTEAFF.

V gene TRBV9 combines with J gene TRBJ2-1; 15 bases map to TRBD2. V was clipped by 3 bases and J by 0 bases; unmatched bases: 4. Germline-derived CDR1 and CDR2 are SGDLS and YYNGEE. The CDR3 covers 18 residues. CDR3 sequence (DNA): TGTGCCAGCAGCGCCGGGACTAGCGGGGGGACCTCCTACAATGAGCAGTTCTTC. It encodes CASSAGTSGGTSYNEQFF.

This clone was picked up one time. The chain links TRBV7-2 to TRBJ2-5; D is perhaps TRBD1 (5 bases). Germline CDR1 and CDR2: SGHTA and FQGNSA. V was trimmed by 5 bases and J by 3 bases, leaving 13 bases between them. The CDR3 runs 14 residues. CDR3 in amino acids: CASSLTQGKETQYF. The CDR3 DNA reads as TGTGCCAGCAGCCTGACCCAGGGTAAAGAGACCCAGTACTTC.

The CDR3 DNA reads TGTGCCACCAGCAGGGATAAACTTAGACAGACCTCCTACGAGCAGTACGTC. Protein: CATSRDKLRQTSYEQYV. This chain links TRBV15 with TRBJ2-7, with D possibly being TRBD1 (5 bases). CDR1 and CDR2 from the germline V gene are LNHNV and YYDKDF (reference sequence). The CDR3 consists of 17 residues. Deletions cut 3 bases from V and 0 bases from J, with 18 bases between.

The chain uses TRBV10-2 and TRBJ1-2, with 10 positions matching TRBD1. Germline CDR1 reads WSHSY; CDR2 reads SAAADI. The CDR3 consists of 16 residues. J was trimmed by 6 bases and V by 0 bases; bases with no gene match: 7. In nucleotides, the CDR3 is TGCGCCAGCAGTGAGTCTCGAACGGGACAGGGGAATGGCTACACCTTC. Protein: CASSESRTGQGNGYTF.

The gene calls are TRBV25-1 and TRBJ1-2; D gene uncertain. Germline values: CDR1 MGHDK, CDR2 SYGVNS. CDR3 size: 16 residues. Trimming cost V 3 bases and J 5 bases, with 19 bases left between them. CDR3 region: CASSDYFVLPGYGYTF. CDR3 sequence (DNA): TGTGCCAGCAGTGATTATTTCGTCCTCCCTGGATATGGCTACACCTTC.

The rearrangement uses TRBV6-2 or TRBV6-3 and TRBJ2-7, with a possible D match to TRBD1 (6 bases). The CDR3 contains 14 residues. The germline V and J ends were trimmed by 5 bases and 3 bases, with 14 bases remaining between them. Germline values: CDR1 MNHEY, CDR2 SVGEGT. Here the CDR3 reads CASSKQGPHYEQYF. In nucleotides, the CDR3 is TGTGCCAGCAGTAAACAGGGTCCCCACTACGAGCAGTACTTC.

The rearrangement uses TRBV23-1 and TRBJ1-4, with D maybe TRBD1 (5 bases). TRBV23-1 is classed as an ORF, of uncertain function. This CDR3 region has 16 residues. The V end lost 0 bases, the J end lost 9 bases, and 17 bases lay between the germline ends. CDR3 sequence: CASSQSGVGEGKKLFF. CDR3 nucleotide sequence: TGCGCCAGCAGTCAATCCGGGGTAGGGGAGGGGAAAAAACTGTTTTTT.

This chain uses TRBV5-5 with TRBJ2-7, with TRBD2 matching 8 bases. From germline, CDR1 is SGHKS and CDR2 YYEKEE (reference sequence). The CDR3 extends over 16 amino acids. The junction had 13 bases not matched to a gene; V was cut back by 4 bases and J by 4 bases. DNA of the CDR3: TGTGCCAGCAGCCCCGACGGGACTAGGATCTTTTACGAGCAGTACTTC. Translating gives CASSPDGTRIFYEQYF. The whole variable domain, remainder taken from reference TRBV5-5 and TRBJ2-7, is DAGVTQSPTHLIKTRGQQVTLRCSPISGHKSVSWYQQVLGQGPQFIFQYYEKEERGRGNFPDRFSARQFPNYSSELNVNALLLGDSALYLCASSPDGTRIFYEQYFGPGTRLTVT.

V and J are TRBV2 and TRBJ1-5; D is possibly TRBD1 (5 bases). Germline CDR1 and CDR2: SNHLY and FYNNEI. Trimming removed 3 bases at V and 2 bases at J, with 11 bases between. The CDR3 is 15 residues long. The CDR3 DNA is TGTGCCAGCAGTGATAACAGAGGGGGCAATCAGCCCCAGCATTTT. The encoded protein is CASSDNRGGNQPQHF.

This chain links TRBV27 with TRBJ1-6, with 9 bases matching TRBD1. V lost 6 bases to trimming and J lost 4 bases; unmatched junction nucleotides: 7. This CDR3 comprises 16 residues. Germline V gene sequence: CDR1 MNHEY, CDR2 SMNVEV (reference sequence). The CDR3 here is CASRIGTGKYNSPLHF. The CDR3 DNA is TGTGCCAGCAGGATAGGGACAGGGAAATATAATTCACCCCTCCACTTT.

The V call is TRBV7-9, the J call TRBJ1-5; D is undetermined. The CDR3 totals 12 residues. V shed 1 base and J shed 3 bases, with 1 base lying between them. Germline lookup yields CDR1 SEHNR and CDR2 FQNEAQ (reference sequence). This CDR3 is CASSLDNQPQHF. CDR3 nucleotide sequence: TGTGCCAGCAGCTTAGACAATCAGCCCCAGCATTTT.